This T cell receptor (beta chain) was sequenced during a study of blood T cell repertoires in COVID-19 (TCRdb year 2020). Context from the whole study: The collaborator samples originated in the United States, Italy and Spain and spanned the acute and convalescent phases of COVID-19. Deeply sampled blood TCRbeta repertoires from subjects exposed to, actively infected with, or recovered from COVID-19 were included in the dataset. The samples were drawn from the first 160 participants of the ongoing ImmuneRACE study and from 1,254 subjects provided by 6 global collaborators. The material from the prospective study consisted of cDNA or gDNA derived from T cells, B-cell-depleted T cells, or PBMCs. The sample metadata nearly always contained a de-identified subject ID, COVID-19 status, age in years and sex. Where available, HLA class I and class II types were obtained from metadata supplied by the sample provider rather than from assay-based typing. A freely available public database, intended as a resource for researchers studying the immune response to SARS-CoV-2, is where the repertoires were released.

In the prospective study, participants were roughly 18 to 95 years old, resided in 25 or so geographic areas of the United States, and were enrolled through a virtual design. In the prospective study, cohorts were assigned on the basis of participant-reported clinical history obtained from a screening survey and a study questionnaire. In the prospective study, whole blood, serum and a nasopharyngeal or oropharyngeal swab were collected from each participant by mobile phlebotomists. Participants in the prospective study had the option to provide additional blood draws and questionnaires over a roughly 2-month period. Blood samples from the prospective study were shipped frozen or at room temperature prior to DNA extraction. A word on this clone: Its cognate antigen has yet to be identified. There are no base qualities to consult, and no much larger clone falls within one base.

Study-wide findings and limitations: The quantity of clinical and demographic metadata differed by source and by participant and was supplied without curation.

The immunoSEQ Assay, a bias-controlled multiplex PCR, was used to amplify TCRbeta CDR3 regions from genomic DNA. In the authors' own workflow: Within the assay, amplification of reference gene primers was used to estimate how many nucleated cells each sample contained. To quantify the absolute abundance of each unique TCRbeta CDR3 rearrangement, sequence reads were collapsed and filtered. For each sample, productive Simpson clonality was calculated as the square root of Simpson's diversity index over productive rearrangements. TCRdb holds this immuneACCESS table with in-frame rearrangements only. Some clones are missing; in checked studies, unresolved V genes explain under half, and the rest has no known cause. That table supplies the V and J calls and clone size; D and trimming were determined from the DNA. This sample lists around 200,000 clones; around 80% were detected once. 6.5% to 9% of the sample comes from the top ten.

The sample consisted of PBMCs or T cells enriched from blood (not recorded which). This TCR came from a woman aged 40 to 55 with acute COVID-19.

The DNA sequence follows: TGTGCCAGCAGCTTTAGCGGGGGGTTCGCAGATACGCAGTATTTT. The encoded protein is CASSFSGGFADTQYF. The chain is encoded by TRBV7-9 joined to TRBJ2-3; 10 central bases correspond to TRBD2. Relative to germline, V is missing 3 bases and J is missing 4 bases, with 4 bases of the junction outside any gene match. The CDR3 sequence holds 15 residues, the cysteine and phenylalanine included. Of the read, only the CDR3 DNA is kept; its 45 bases are in frame from base 1. The germline V gene (reference sequence) yields SEHNR for CDR1 and FQNEAQ for CDR2.